One TCR beta chain is described in this entry. This specimen comes from a study of blood T cell repertoires in COVID-19. Study-wide context: Samples taken during acute and convalescent COVID-19 were collected in the United States, Italy and Spain.

V was clipped by 5 bases and J by 2 bases, with 6 bases between them. Germline CDR1 and CDR2: MDHEN and SYDVKM. This CDR3 is 12 amino acids long. Sequenced by immunoSEQ multiplex PCR; TCRdb stores in-frame clones only, minus some. Here the sample spans around 150,000 clones, about four fifths being singletons. The rearrangement joins TRBV28 to TRBJ1-2; perhaps TRBD1 as D (5 bases). This clonotype was obtained from an older man with acute or convalescent COVID-19. The sequenced sample was peripheral blood. The CDR3 region has the DNA TGTGCCAGCAGTAAGGGGAACTATGGCTACACCTTC. This sequence encodes CASSKGNYGYTF.